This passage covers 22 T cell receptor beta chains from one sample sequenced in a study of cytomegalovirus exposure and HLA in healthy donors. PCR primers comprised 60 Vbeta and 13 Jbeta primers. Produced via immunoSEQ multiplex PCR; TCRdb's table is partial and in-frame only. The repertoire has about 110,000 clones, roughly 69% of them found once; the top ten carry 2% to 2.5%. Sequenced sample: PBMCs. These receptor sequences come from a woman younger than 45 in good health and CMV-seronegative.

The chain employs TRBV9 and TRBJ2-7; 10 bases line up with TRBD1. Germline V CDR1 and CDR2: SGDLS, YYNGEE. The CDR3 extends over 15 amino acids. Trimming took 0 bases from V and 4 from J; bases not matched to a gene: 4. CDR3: CASSVGGQGVYEQYF. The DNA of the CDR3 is TGTGCCAGCAGCGTAGGAGGACAGGGGGTTTACGAGCAGTACTTC. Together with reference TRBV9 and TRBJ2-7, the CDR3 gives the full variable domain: DSGVTQTPKHLITATGQRVTLRCSPRSGDLSVYWYQQSLDQGLQFLIQYYNGEERAKGNILERFSAQQFPDLHSELNLSSLELGDSALYFCASSVGGQGVYEQYFGPGTRLTVT.

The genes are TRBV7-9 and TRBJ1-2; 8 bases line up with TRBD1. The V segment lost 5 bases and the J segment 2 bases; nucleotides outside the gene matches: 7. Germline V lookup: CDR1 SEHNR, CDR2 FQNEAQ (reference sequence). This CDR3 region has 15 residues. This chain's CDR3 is CASSPAGTGNYGYTF. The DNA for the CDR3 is TGTGCCAGCAGCCCCGCAGGGACAGGCAACTATGGCTACACCTTC.

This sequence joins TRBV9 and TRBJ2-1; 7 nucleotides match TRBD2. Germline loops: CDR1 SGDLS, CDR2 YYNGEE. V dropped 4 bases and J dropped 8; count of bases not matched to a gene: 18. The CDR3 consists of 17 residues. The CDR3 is CASSSSTGGRGFYEQFF. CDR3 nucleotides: TGTGCCAGCAGCTCCTCAACAGGCGGGAGAGGATTCTATGAGCAGTTCTTC.

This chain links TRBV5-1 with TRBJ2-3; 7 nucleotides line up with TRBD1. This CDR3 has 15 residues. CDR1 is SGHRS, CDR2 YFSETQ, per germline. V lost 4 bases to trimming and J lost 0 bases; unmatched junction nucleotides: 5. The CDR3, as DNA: TGCGCCAGCAGCATGAGGACAGGAAGCACAGATACGCAGTATTTT. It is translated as CASSMRTGSTDTQYF.

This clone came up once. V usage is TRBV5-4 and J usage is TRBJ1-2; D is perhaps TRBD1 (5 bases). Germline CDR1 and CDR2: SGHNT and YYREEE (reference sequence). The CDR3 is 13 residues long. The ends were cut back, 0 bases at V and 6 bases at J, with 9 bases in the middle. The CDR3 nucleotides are TGTGCCAGCAGCTTGGTGGGGCTCCATGGCTACACCTTC. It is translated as CASSLVGLHGYTF. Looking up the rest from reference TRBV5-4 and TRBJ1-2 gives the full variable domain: ETGVTQSPTHLIKTRGQQVTLRCSSQSGHNTVSWYQQALGQGPQFIFQYYREEENGRGNFPPRFSGLQFPNYSSELNVNALELDDSALYLCASSLVGLHGYTFGSGTRLTVV.

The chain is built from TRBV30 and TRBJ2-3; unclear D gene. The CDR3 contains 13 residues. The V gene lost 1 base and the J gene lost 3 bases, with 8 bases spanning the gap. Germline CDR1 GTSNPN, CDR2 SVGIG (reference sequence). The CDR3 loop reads CAWSGGPTDTQYF. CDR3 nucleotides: TGTGCCTGGAGTGGAGGTCCGACAGATACGCAGTATTTT.

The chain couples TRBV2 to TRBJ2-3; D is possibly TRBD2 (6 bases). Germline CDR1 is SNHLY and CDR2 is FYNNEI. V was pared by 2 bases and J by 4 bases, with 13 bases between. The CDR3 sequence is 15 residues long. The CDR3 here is CASSESGTVADTQYF. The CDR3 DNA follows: TGTGCCAGCAGTGAATCCGGGACTGTCGCAGATACGCAGTATTTT.

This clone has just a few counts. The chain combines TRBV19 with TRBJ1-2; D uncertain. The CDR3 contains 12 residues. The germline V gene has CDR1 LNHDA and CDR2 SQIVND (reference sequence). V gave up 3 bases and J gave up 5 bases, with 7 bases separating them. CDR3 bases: TGTGCCAGTAGTATCTCTGAGTATGGCTACACCTTC. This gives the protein CASSISEYGYTF.

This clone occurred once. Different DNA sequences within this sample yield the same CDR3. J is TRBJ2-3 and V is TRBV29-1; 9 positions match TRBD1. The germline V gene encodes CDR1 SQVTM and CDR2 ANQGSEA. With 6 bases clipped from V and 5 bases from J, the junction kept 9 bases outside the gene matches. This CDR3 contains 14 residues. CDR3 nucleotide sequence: TGCAGCGTACCCGGGACAGGGACACAAGATACGCAGTATTTT. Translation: CSVPGTGTQDTQYF.

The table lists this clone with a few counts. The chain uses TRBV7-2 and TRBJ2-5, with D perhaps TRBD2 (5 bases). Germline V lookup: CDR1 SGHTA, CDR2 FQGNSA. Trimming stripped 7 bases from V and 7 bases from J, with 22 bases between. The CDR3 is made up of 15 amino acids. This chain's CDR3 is CASTTSGDYLGTQYF. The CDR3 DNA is TGTGCCAGCACCACGTCCGGGGATTATTTAGGGACCCAGTACTTC.

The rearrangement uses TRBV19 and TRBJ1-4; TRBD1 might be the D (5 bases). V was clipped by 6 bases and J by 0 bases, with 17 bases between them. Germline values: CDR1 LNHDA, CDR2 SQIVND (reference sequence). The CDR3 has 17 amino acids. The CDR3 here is CASRPTGAQATNEKLFF. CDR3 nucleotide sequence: TGTGCCAGTAGACCCACAGGCGCACAGGCAACTAATGAAAAACTGTTTTTT.

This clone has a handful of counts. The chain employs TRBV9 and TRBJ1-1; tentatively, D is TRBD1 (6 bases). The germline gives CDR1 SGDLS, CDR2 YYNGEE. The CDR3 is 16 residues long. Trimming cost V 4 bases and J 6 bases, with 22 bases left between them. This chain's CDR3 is CASSPTGQVVIPEAFF. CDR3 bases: TGTGCCAGCAGCCCAACAGGGCAAGTCGTCATCCCTGAAGCTTTCTTT.

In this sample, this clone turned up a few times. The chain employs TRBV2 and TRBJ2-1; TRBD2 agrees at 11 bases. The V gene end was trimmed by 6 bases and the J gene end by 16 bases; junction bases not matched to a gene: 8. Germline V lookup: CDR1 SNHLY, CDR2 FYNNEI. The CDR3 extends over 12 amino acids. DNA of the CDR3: TGTGCCAGCAGAACCACTAGCGGGAGTTCATTCTTC. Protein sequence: CASRTTSGSSFF.

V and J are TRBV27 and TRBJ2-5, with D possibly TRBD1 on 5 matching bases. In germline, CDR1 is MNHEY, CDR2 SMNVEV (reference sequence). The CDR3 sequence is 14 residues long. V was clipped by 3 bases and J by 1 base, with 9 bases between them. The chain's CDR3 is CASSFQGSQETQYF. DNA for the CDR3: TGTGCCAGCAGTTTCCAGGGAAGCCAAGAGACCCAGTACTTC.

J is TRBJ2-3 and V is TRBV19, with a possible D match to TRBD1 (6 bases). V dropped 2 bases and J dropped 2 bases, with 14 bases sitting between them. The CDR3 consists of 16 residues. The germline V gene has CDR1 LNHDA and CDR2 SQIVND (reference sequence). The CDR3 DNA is TGTGCCAGTAGTATACCCGGACAGTACTACACAGATACGCAGTATTTT. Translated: CASSIPGQYYTDTQYF. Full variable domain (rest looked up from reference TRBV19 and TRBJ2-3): DGGITQSPKYLFRKEGQNVTLSCEQNLNHDAMYWYRQDPGQGLRLIYYSQIVNDFQKGDIAEGYSVSREKKESFPLTVTSAQKNPTAFYLCASSIPGQYYTDTQYFGPGTRLTVL.

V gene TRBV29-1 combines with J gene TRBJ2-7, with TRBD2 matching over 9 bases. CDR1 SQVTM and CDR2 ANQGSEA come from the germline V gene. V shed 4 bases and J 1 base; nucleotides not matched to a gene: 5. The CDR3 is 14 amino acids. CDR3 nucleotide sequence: TGCAGCGTTGGCCTAGCGGGATTTTCCTACGAGCAGTACTTC. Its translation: CSVGLAGFSYEQYF.

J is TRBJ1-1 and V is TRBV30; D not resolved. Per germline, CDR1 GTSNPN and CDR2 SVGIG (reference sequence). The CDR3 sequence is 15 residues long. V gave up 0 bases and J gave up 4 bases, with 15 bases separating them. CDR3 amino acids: CAWSVETWRGTEAFF. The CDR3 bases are TGTGCCTGGAGTGTAGAGACTTGGCGGGGCACTGAAGCTTTCTTT.

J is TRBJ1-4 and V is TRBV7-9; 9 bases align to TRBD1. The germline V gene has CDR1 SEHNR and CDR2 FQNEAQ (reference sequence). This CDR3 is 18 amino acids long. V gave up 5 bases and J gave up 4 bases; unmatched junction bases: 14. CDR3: CASSRGQGGSGFNEKLFF. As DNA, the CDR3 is TGTGCCAGCAGCCGGGGACAGGGAGGCTCGGGTTTTAATGAAAAACTGTTTTTT.

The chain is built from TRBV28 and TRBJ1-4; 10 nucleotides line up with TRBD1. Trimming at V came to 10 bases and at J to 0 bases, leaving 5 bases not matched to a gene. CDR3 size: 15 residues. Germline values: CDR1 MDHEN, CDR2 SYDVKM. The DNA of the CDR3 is TGTGCCACTTCGACAGGGGGCACAACTAATGAAAAACTGTTTTTT. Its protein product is CATSTGGTTNEKLFF.

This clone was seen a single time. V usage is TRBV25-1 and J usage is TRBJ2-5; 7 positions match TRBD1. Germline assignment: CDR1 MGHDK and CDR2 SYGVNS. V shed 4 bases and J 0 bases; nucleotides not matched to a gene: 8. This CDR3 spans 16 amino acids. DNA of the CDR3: TGTGCCAGCAGTGTGTTGGGACAGACGTACCAAGAGACCCAGTACTTC. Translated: CASSVLGQTYQETQYF.

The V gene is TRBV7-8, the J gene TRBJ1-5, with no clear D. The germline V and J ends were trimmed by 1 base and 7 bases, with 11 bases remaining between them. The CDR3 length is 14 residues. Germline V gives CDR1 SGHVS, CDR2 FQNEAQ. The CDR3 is CASSLVEEDQPQHF. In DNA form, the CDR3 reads TGTGCCAGCAGCTTAGTAGAGGAGGACCAGCCCCAGCATTTT.

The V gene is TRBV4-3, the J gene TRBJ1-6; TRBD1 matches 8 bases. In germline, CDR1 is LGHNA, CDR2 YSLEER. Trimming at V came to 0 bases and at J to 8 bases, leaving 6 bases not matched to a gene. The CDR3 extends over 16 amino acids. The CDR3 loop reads CASSQEGTGPYSPLHF. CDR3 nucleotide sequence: TGCGCCAGCAGCCAAGAAGGGACAGGCCCGTATTCACCCCTCCACTTT.